The rows below give T cell receptor beta chains drawn from one sample of a study of OX40 agonist ivuxolimab in advanced cancers. Method: immunoSEQ multiplex PCR; TCRdb's copy keeps in-frame clones and lacks some. This sample yields about 54,000 clones, of which 85% to 90% are seen a single time; 1.4% belongs to the top ten. This specimen consisted of CD4+ or CD8+ T cells sorted from blood, obtained in a trial of the OX40 agonist ivuxolimab. The source of these receptors is an adult with an advanced solid tumor such as melanoma, head and neck, liver or kidney cancer. Each CDR3 is given with its conserved first and last residue. A D gene is named only where the DNA matches it firmly. Clone size is not always given. Where it is, it says once, few, many or a class for expanded clones.

once,TRBV7-9,TRBJ2-7,.,CASSQRGREQYF,TGTGCCAGCAGCCAAAGGGGCCGCGAGCAGTACTTC
.,TRBV19,TRBJ2-7,TRBD2,CASSLERGDKQYF,TGTGCCAGTAGCCTCGAGCGGGGGGACAAGCAGTACTTC
few,TRBV27,TRBJ2-5,TRBD2,CASSPLAGKETQYF,TGTGCCAGCAGTCCGTTAGCGGGAAAAGAGACCCAGTACTTC
.,TRBV18,TRBJ2-1,TRBD2,CASSPAMPSGGSYNEQFF,TGTGCCAGCTCACCCGCAATGCCCAGCGGGGGCTCCTACAATGAGCAGTTCTTC
.,TRBV14,TRBJ2-7,.,CASSQLGDVHEQYF,TGTGCCAGCAGCCAACTCGGGGACGTCCACGAGCAGTACTTC
.,TRBV2,TRBJ2-1,.,CASKNGPLPDNEQFF,TGTGCCAGCAAAAACGGACCACTCCCGGACAATGAGCAGTTCTTC
.,TRBV28,TRBJ1-2,.,CASSLGGSDGYTF,TGTGCCAGCAGCCTTGGGGGCTCCGATGGCTACACCTTC
.,TRBV7-9,TRBJ1-2,.,CASSRSGTVTMGYTF,TGTGCCAGCAGTCGGTCCGGAACGGTAACTATGGGCTACACCTTC
.,TRBV6-5,TRBJ2-7,.,CASSDPMGEQYF,TGTGCCAGCAGTGACCCCATGGGCGAGCAGTACTTC
.,TRBV6-6,TRBJ2-3,TRBD2,CASSPSGRAQDTQYF,TGTGCCAGCAGTCCTAGCGGGAGGGCCCAGGATACGCAGTATTTT
.,TRBV7-3,TRBJ2-5,.,CASSPTLGGGQETQYF,TGTGCCAGCAGCCCCACCCTAGGGGGAGGACAAGAGACCCAGTACTTC
.,TRBV10-2,TRBJ1-6,.,CASRTGQPGSPLHF,TGCGCCAGCAGGACAGGACAGCCAGGATCACCCCTCCACTTT
.,TRBV28,TRBJ2-1,.,CASSAGSLYSYNEQFF,TGTGCCAGCAGTGCAGGGTCCCTTTACAGTTACAATGAGCAGTTCTTC
.,TRBV7-2,TRBJ2-5,TRBD2,CASSFTSGGRETQYF,TGTGCCAGCAGCTTCACTAGCGGGGGGAGGGAGACCCAGTACTTC
few,TRBV5-1,TRBJ2-2,TRBD1,CASSQGQYTGELFF,TGCGCCAGCAGCCAGGGACAGTACACCGGGGAGCTGTTTTTT
few,TRBV30,TRBJ1-1,.,CAWEGGTEAFF,TGTGCCTGGGAGGGTGGAACTGAAGCTTTCTTT